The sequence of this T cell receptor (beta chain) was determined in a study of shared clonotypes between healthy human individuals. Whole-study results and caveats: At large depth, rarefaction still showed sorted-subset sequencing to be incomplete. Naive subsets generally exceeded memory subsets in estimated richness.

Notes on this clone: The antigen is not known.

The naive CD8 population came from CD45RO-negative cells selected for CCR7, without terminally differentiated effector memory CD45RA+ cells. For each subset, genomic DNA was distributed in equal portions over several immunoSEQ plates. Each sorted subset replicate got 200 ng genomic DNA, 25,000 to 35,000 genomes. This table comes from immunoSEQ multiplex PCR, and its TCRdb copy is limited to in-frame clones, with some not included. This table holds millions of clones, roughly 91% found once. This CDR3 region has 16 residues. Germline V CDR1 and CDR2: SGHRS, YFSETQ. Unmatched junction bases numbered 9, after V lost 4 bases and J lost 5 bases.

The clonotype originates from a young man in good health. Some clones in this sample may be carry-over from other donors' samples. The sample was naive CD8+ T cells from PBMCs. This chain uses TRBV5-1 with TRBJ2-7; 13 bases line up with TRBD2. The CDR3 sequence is CASSVTRLAGGHEQYF. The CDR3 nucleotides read TGCGCCAGCAGCGTAACCCGACTAGCGGGAGGCCACGAGCAGTACTTC.